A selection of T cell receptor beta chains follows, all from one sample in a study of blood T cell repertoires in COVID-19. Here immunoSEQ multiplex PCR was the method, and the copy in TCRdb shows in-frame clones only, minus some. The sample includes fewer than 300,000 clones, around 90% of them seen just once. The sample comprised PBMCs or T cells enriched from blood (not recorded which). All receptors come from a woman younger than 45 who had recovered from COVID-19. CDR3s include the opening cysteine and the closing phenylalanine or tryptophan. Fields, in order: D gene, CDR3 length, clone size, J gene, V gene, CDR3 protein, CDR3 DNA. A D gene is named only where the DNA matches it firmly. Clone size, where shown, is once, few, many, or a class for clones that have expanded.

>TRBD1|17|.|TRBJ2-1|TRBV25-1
CASSPFPSTGMVNEQFF
TGTGCCAGCAGCCCCTTCCCTTCGACAGGGATGGTAAATGAGCAGTTCTTC
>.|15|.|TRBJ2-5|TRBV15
CATSRRGTEQETQYF
TGTGCCACCAGCAGACGCGGGACAGAGCAAGAGACCCAGTACTTC
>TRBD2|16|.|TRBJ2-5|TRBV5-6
CASSLGLAVVQETQYF
TGTGCCAGCAGCTTGGGACTAGCGGTCGTACAAGAGACCCAGTACTTC
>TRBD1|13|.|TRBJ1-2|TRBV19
CASRGAGGHGYTF
TGTGCCAGTAGGGGGGCAGGGGGCCATGGCTACACCTTC
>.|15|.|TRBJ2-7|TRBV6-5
CASRTGLPSSYEQYF
TGTGCCAGCAGAACAGGACTACCCTCCTCCTACGAGCAGTACTTC
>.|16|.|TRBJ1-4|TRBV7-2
CASSLGQGTGNEKLFF
TGTGCCAGCAGCTTAGGTCAGGGGACGGGAAATGAAAAACTGTTTTTT
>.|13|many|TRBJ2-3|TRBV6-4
CASSSGSTDTQYF
TGTGCCAGCAGTAGCGGGAGCACAGATACGCAGTATTTT
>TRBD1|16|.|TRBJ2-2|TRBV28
CASSGPGQGKPGELFF
TGTGCCAGCAGTGGACCGGGACAGGGTAAACCCGGGGAGCTGTTTTTT
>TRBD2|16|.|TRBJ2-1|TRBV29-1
CSVASGRSLLSNEQFF
TGCAGCGTTGCTAGCGGGAGATCGCTTCTCTCCAATGAGCAGTTCTTC
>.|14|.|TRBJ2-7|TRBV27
CASTPMQGSYEQYF
TGTGCCAGCACCCCCATGCAGGGATCCTACGAGCAGTACTTC
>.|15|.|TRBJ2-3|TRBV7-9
CASRPAAALTDTQYF
TGTGCCAGCAGACCAGCGGCGGCTCTCACAGATACGCAGTATTTT
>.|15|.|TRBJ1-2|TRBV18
CASSPPAGTNYGYTF
TGTGCCAGCTCACCGCCGGCAGGAACTAACTATGGCTACACCTTC
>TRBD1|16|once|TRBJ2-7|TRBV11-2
CASSSPGQGVSYEQYF
TGTGCCAGCAGCTCTCCGGGACAGGGCGTCTCCTACGAGCAGTACTTC
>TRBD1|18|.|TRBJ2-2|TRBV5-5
CASSFRETGGTNTGELFF
TGTGCCAGCAGCTTCCGGGAGACAGGGGGTACGAACACCGGGGAGCTGTTTTTT
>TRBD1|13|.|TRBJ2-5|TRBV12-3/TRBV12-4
CASSTGVQETQYF
TGTGCCAGCAGTACAGGGGTTCAAGAGACCCAGTACTTC
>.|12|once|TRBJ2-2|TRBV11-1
CASRRRTGELFF
TGTGCCAGCAGAAGGAGGACCGGGGAGCTGTTTTTT
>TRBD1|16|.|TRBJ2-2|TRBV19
CASSTTGGANTGELFF
TGTGCCAGTAGTACGACAGGGGGCGCGAACACCGGGGAGCTGTTTTTT
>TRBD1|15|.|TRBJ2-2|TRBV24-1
CATRPGTGFTGELFF
TGTGCCACCAGACCCGGGACAGGGTTTACCGGGGAGCTGTTTTTT
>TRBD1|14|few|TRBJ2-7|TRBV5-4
CASEDRGRSYEQYF
TGTGCCAGCGAGGACAGGGGGCGCTCTTACGAGCAGTACTTC
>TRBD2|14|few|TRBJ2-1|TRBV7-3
CASSRLAEGNEQFF
TGTGCCAGCAGTCGACTAGCGGAGGGCAATGAGCAGTTCTTC
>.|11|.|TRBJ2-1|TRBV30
CAWTVNNEQFF
TGTGCCTGGACAGTTAACAATGAGCAGTTCTTC
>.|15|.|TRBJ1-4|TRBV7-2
CASSLAGRIIEKLFF
TGTGCCAGCAGCTTAGCGGGCCGGATAATAGAAAAACTGTTTTTT
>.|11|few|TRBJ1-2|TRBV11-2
CASSLVVGYTF
TGTGCCAGCAGCTTAGTAGTCGGCTACACCTTC
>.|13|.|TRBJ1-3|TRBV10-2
CASGGDWGNTIYF
TGCGCCAGCGGGGGGGACTGGGGAAACACCATATATTTT
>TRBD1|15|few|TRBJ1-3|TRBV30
CAWTRDRSRGNTIYF
TGTGCCTGGACAAGGGACAGATCTCGTGGAAACACCATATATTTT
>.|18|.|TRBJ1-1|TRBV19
CASSIDRTKDIMNTEAFF
TGTGCCAGTAGTATTGACCGGACAAAAGATATAATGAACACTGAAGCTTTCTTT
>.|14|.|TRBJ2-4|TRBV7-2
CASSVQATENIQYF
TGTGCCAGCAGCGTACAGGCTACCGAAAACATTCAGTACTTC
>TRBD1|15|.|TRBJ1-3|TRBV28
CASSSSDRAGNTIYF
TGTGCCAGCAGTTCCTCGGACAGGGCTGGAAACACCATATATTTT
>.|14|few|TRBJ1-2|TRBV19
CASSKVGEGYGYTF
TGTGCCAGTAGTAAGGTCGGGGAAGGATATGGCTACACCTTC
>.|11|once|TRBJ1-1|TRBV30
CAWSSRVRAFF
TGTGCCTGGAGCTCCAGGGTGCGCGCTTTCTTT
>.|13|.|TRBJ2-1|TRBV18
CASSAPSSNEQFF
TGTGCCAGCTCAGCCCCTTCTAGCAATGAGCAGTTCTTC
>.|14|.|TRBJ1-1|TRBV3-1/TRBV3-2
CASSQTDGGSEAFF
TGTGCCAGCAGCCAGACAGACGGGGGGTCTGAAGCTTTCTTT
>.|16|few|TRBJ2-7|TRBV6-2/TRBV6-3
CASSSWGSGSSYEQYF
TGTGCCAGCAGTTCCTGGGGTAGCGGTAGTAGCTACGAGCAGTACTTC
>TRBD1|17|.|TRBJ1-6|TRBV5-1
CASSPGQGAWNNSPLHF
TGCGCCAGCAGCCCAGGACAGGGGGCTTGGAATAATTCACCCCTCCACTTT
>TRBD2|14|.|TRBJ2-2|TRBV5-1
CASSLTSVTGELFF
TGCGCCAGCAGCCTCACTAGCGTCACCGGGGAGCTGTTTTTT
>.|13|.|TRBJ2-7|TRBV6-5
CASSYVQFYEQYF
TGTGCCAGCAGTTACGTCCAGTTCTACGAGCAGTACTTC
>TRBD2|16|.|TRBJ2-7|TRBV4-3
CASSSQLGLTAYEQYF
TGCGCCAGCAGCTCGCAACTGGGACTAACGGCCTACGAGCAGTACTTC
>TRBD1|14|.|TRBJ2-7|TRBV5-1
CASSSGQGPYEQYF
TGCGCCAGCAGCTCGGGACAGGGTCCCTACGAGCAGTACTTC
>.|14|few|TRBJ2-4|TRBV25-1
CASSEGTVGDIQYF
TGTGCCAGCAGTGAAGGGACTGTCGGGGACATTCAGTACTTC
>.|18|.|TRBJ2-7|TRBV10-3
CAISESYPGRDRPYEQYF
TGTGCCATCAGTGAGTCGTACCCGGGTCGAGATCGGCCCTACGAGCAGTACTTC
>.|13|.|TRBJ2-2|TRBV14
CASRLTGMGELFF
TGTGCCAGCAGACTCACAGGGATGGGGGAGCTGTTTTTT
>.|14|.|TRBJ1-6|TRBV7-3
CASSNRSTFSPLHF
TGTGCCAGCAGTAACAGATCAACTTTTTCACCCCTCCACTTT
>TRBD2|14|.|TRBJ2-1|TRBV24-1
CATSRREVYNEQFF
TGTGCCACCTCAAGGCGGGAGGTCTACAATGAGCAGTTCTTC
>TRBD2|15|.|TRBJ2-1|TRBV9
CASSPGLADYNEQFF
TGTGCCAGCAGCCCGGGACTAGCGGATTACAATGAGCAGTTCTTC
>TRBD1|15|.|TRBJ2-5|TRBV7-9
CASSAIDRGSVTQYF
TGTGCCAGCAGCGCCATTGACAGGGGGTCAGTGACCCAGTACTTC
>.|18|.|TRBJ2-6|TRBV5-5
CASSLGPPGYSGANVLTF
TGTGCCAGCAGCTTGGGACCCCCGGGGTACTCTGGGGCCAACGTCCTGACTTTC
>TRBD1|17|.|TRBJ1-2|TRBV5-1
CASSLGIFRDRPYGYTF
TGCGCCAGCAGCTTGGGGATATTCCGGGACAGGCCCTATGGCTACACCTTC
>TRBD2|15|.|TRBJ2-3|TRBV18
CASSSYTSGTDTQYF
TGTGCCAGCTCAAGTTATACTAGCGGCACAGATACGCAGTATTTT
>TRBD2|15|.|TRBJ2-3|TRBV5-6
CASSLASGTLDTQYF
TGTGCCAGCAGCTTGGCTAGCGGGACTTTGGATACGCAGTATTTT
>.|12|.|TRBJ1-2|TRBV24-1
CATSDYRAGYTF
TGTGCCACCAGTGACTACAGGGCCGGCTACACCTTC
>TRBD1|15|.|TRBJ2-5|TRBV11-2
CASSLTGTDQETQYF
TGTGCCAGCAGCCTTACCGGGACAGACCAAGAGACCCAGTACTTC